The 6 T cell receptor beta chains reported below all come from one sample, sequenced in a study of molecular identifiers for immune sequencing clone quantification. TCRdb itself ran the PCR reads through MiXCR, one entry per CDR3 protein. The table has about 640,000 distinct CDR3 sequences, just under 20% seen once. The sequenced sample consisted of naive CD8+ T cells from blood, with Jurkat cell RNA spiked in. Subset described: FACS-sorted CD8+CD4-CCR7+CD45RA+ naive T cells. The receptor set was obtained from a human donor in good health. Some libraries in this study had Jurkat cell RNA spiked in.

This clonotype appeared many times. V gene TRBV29-1 combines with J gene TRBJ1-1; D not resolved. This CDR3 has 12 residues. Germline V gene sequence: CDR1 SQVTM, CDR2 ANQGSEA. V lost 3 bases and J lost 0, with 5 bases in between. In nucleotides, the CDR3 is TGCAGCGTTGATGGGGTGAACACTGAAGCTTTCTTT. Its translation is CSVDGVNTEAFF.

This clonotype was detected ten times or more. The rearrangement joins TRBV19 to TRBJ1-5; no firm D call. The V end lost 6 bases, the J end lost 3 bases, and 15 bases lay between the germline ends. CDR1 is LNHDA and CDR2 is SQIVND in the germline V gene (reference sequence). This CDR3 spans 15 amino acids. The CDR3 is CASSNREVFNQPQHF. The CDR3 DNA sequence: TGTGCCAGTAGCAACAGAGAAGTATTCAATCAGCCCCAGCATTTT. The full variable domain, in which reference TRBV19 and TRBJ1-5 provide the parts outside the CDR3, is DGGITQSPKYLFRKEGQNVTLSCEQNLNHDAMYWYRQDPGQGLRLIYYSQIVNDFQKGDIAEGYSVSREKKESFPLTVTSAQKNPTAFYLCASSNREVFNQPQHFGDGTRLSIL.

In its sample, this clonotype was seen a few times. The V and J genes are TRBV15 and TRBJ2-7, with 10 positions matching TRBD2. The length of the CDR3 is 14 residues. Germline CDR1 reads LNHNV; CDR2 reads YYDKDF (reference sequence). Trimming cost V 2 bases and J 7 bases; bases outside gene matches: 5. CDR3 sequence: CATSRLAGVDEQYF. CDR3 sequence (DNA): TGTGCCACCAGCAGACTAGCGGGAGTCGATGAGCAGTACTTC.

With regard to this clonotype: It may be a read error: a sequence one base away is much more abundant. The gene calls are TRBV11-2 and TRBJ2-3; 7 bases are a match to TRBD2. J lost 3 bases, V lost 1 base, and 4 bases had no gene match. Germline V CDR1 and CDR2: SGHAT, FQNNGV. The CDR3 consists of 15 residues. CDR3 coding DNA: TGTGCCAGCAGCTTAGGCGGGAGTTGTACAGATACGCAGTATTTT. Its protein product is CASSLGGSCTDTQYF.

Notes on this clonotype: An end of the junction does not agree with germline; a read error may underlie this. The rearrangement links TRBV11-2 to TRBJ2-3; D is possibly TRBD2 (7 bases). CDR3 size: 18 residues. Germline assignment: CDR1 SGHAT and CDR2 FQNNGV. DNA for the CDR3: TGTGCCAGCAGACTAGGGGGTATAGGGACTAACTCTCCAGATACGCCGTATTTT. Encoded protein: CASRLGGIGTNSPDTPYF.

This clonotype was detected ten times or more. V gene TRBV27 combines with J gene TRBJ2-1; TRBD2 agrees at 10 bases. From germline, CDR1 is MNHEY and CDR2 SMNVEV (reference sequence). The J segment lost 4 bases and the V segment lost 5 bases, leaving 11 bases of the junction unmatched. The CDR3 covers 17 residues. The chain's CDR3 is CASSPSRGAGGYNEQFF. The CDR3 nucleotides are TGTGCCAGCAGTCCATCCCGAGGAGCGGGAGGGTACAATGAGCAGTTCTTC.